The next 29 T cell receptor beta chains were all read from a single sample in a study of T cells in Graves' hyperthyroidism and ophthalmopathy. RNA transcripts gave rise to amplified TCR beta CDR3 regions. Carried out on the TCR CDR3, a first-round RT-PCR used the HTBI primer set. TCRdb reprocessed the multiplex PCR reads with MiXCR, giving one entry per CDR3 protein. The data hold around 400,000 distinct CDR3 sequences, with around 14% observed a single time. What was sequenced was blood. All receptors derive from a woman aged 18-29 years with Graves' hyperthyroidism.

This clonotype was counted between two and nine times. Compared with germline, one end of the junction differs, possibly owing to a read error. The chain recombines TRBV28 with TRBJ1-2; no clear D gene. Germline V gene data show CDR1 as MDHEN and CDR2 as SYDVKM. The CDR3 loop spans 15 amino acids. The CDR3 is CASSLPSTVNYDYTF. The CDR3 coding sequence is TGTGCCAGCAGTTTACCCTCGACGGTGAACTATGACTACACCTTC.

This clonotype was detected many times. The chain has TRBV20-1 and TRBJ2-1, with TRBD2 matching over 7 bases. The CDR3 has 12 residues. Trimming cost V 5 bases and J 10 bases; bases outside gene matches: 8. Germline CDR1 reads DFQATT; CDR2 reads SNEGSKA (reference sequence). CDR3 sequence (DNA): TGCAGTGCTTCCGGCGGGACTACCGAGCAGTTCTTC. Its translation: CSASGGTTEQFF.

The J gene is TRBJ2-3, the V gene TRBV29-1; TRBD2 matches at 11 bases. The CDR3 is made up of 14 amino acids. Trimming at V came to 5 bases and at J to 1 base, leaving 2 bases not matched to a gene. Germline values: CDR1 SQVTM, CDR2 ANQGSEA. As DNA, the CDR3 is TGCAGCGTTTTAGCGGGGGGGGGCACAGATACGCAGTATTTT. Protein: CSVLAGGGTDTQYF.

This chain uses TRBV14 with TRBJ2-3, with 8 bases aligning to TRBD2. With 1 base clipped from V and 5 bases from J, the junction kept 20 bases outside the gene matches. Germline loops: CDR1 SGHDN, CDR2 FVKESK. The CDR3 loop spans 20 amino acids. CDR3 residues: CASSQVIGGAIMRPQDTQYF. CDR3 DNA: TGTGCCAGCAGCCAAGTGATCGGGGGGGCGATAATGCGGCCACAAGATACGCAGTATTTT.

The sample holds a few counts of this clonotype. The chain employs TRBV5-1 and TRBJ2-7; D is tentatively TRBD1 or TRBD2 (5 bases each). This CDR3 region has 13 residues. The ends were cut back, 0 bases at V and 3 bases at J, with 7 bases in the middle. CDR1 SGHRS and CDR2 YFSETQ come from the germline V gene. CDR3: CASSLGDVYEQYF. CDR3 DNA sequence: TGCGCCAGCAGCTTGGGGGACGTCTACGAGCAGTACTTC.

On this clonotype itself: A read error may explain this, as a much larger clone is one base away. The chain links TRBV18 to TRBJ2-3; D is uncertain. Germline V CDR1 and CDR2: KGHSH, LQKENI. The CDR3 runs 16 residues. CDR3 sequence (DNA): TGTGCCGGCTCACCGCAAGGGTCTACTAGCACAGATACGCAGTATTTT. Translation: CAGSPQGSTSTDTQYF. The full variable domain, completed using reference TRBV18 and TRBJ2-3, is NAGVMQNPRHLVRRRGQEARLRCSPMKGHSHVYWYRQLPEEGLKFMVYLQKENIIDESGMPKERFSAEFPKEGPSILRIQQVVRGDSAAYFCAGSPQGSTSTDTQYFGPGTRLTVL.

As for this clonotype: At one boundary the junction diverges from the germline segment, which might be a read error. The rearrangement joins TRBV4-1 to TRBJ1-1; no firm D call. Germline loops: CDR1 MGHRA, CDR2 YSYEKL. This CDR3 is 14 amino acids long. The CDR3 nucleotides read TGCGCCAGCAGCCACCGAATTTGGGTAGCTGAAGCTCTCTTT. Translation: CASSHRIWVAEALF.

This clonotype was seen ten or more times. The V call is TRBV20-1, the J call TRBJ2-3; D might be TRBD1 or TRBD2, each matching 6 bases. This CDR3 region has 17 residues. From germline, CDR1 is DFQATT and CDR2 SNEGSKA (reference sequence). Deletions cut 5 bases from V and 5 bases from J, with 26 bases between. CDR3 in amino acids: CSASAPPGGGIRDTQYF. CDR3 DNA: TGCAGTGCTTCCGCCCCACCTGGGGGCGGGATAAGAGATACGCAGTATTTT.

CDR3 bases: TGTGCTAGTGGTTACACAGAGTATAGCAATCAGCCCCAGCATTTT. This sequence encodes CASGYTEYSNQPQHF. The chain is built from TRBV12-5 and TRBJ1-5, with no clear D. The CDR3 is 15 residues long. Germline values: CDR1 LGHNT, CDR2 FRNRAP. V was shortened by 4 bases and J by 0 bases, with 10 bases between the two germline ends.

This clonotype appeared a few times. The chain is built from TRBV5-6 and TRBJ1-4, with D possibly TRBD1 on 6 matching bases. Trimming stripped 5 bases from V and 7 bases from J, with 18 bases between. The CDR3 is 15 amino acids. CDR1 is SGHDT, CDR2 YYEEEE, per germline. The CDR3 reads CASSSRRGKVEKLFF. The CDR3 DNA reads TGTGCCAGCAGTTCCAGAAGGGGGAAGGTTGAAAAACTGTTTTTT.

This clonotype was recorded at least ten times. The genes are TRBV7-9 and TRBJ2-1; possibly TRBD2 for D (6 bases). Trimming removed 1 base from V and 5 bases from J, with 12 bases in between. This CDR3 contains 15 residues. CDR1 and CDR2 from the germline V gene are SEHNR and FQNEAQ (reference sequence). CDR3 sequence: CASSLGLVTNNEQFF. CDR3 bases: TGTGCCAGCAGCTTAGGACTAGTGACAAACAATGAGCAGTTCTTC.

This clonotype was seen a few times. V is TRBV9 and J is TRBJ1-5, with D perhaps TRBD1 (5 bases). The CDR3 contains 14 residues. Germline V gives CDR1 SGDLS, CDR2 YYNGEE. V dropped 4 bases and J dropped 6 bases, with 14 bases sitting between them. The chain's CDR3 is CASSQGGEGQPQHF. As DNA, the CDR3 is TGTGCCAGCAGCCAGGGAGGGGAGGGTCAGCCCCAGCATTTT.

Ten or more counts support this clonotype. The chain links TRBV28 to TRBJ1-5; D ambiguous. Germline values: CDR1 MDHEN, CDR2 SYDVKM. CDR3 length: 15 residues. The ends were cut back, 0 bases at V and 0 bases at J, with 6 bases in the middle. The CDR3 spells CASSLWGNSNQPQHF. In DNA, the CDR3 is TGTGCCAGCAGTTTATGGGGGAATAGCAATCAGCCCCAGCATTTT.

This clonotype has only a few counts. This chain joins TRBV20-1 and TRBJ1-2; 8 bases line up with TRBD1. The length of the CDR3 is 15 residues. V lost 5 bases to trimming and J lost 4 bases; unmatched junction nucleotides: 12. CDR1 and CDR2 (germline): DFQATT, SNEGSKA (reference sequence). The CDR3 sequence is CSAPDPGTGVYGYTF. Here the CDR3 DNA reads TGCAGTGCTCCGGATCCAGGGACAGGAGTCTATGGCTACACCTTC.

This chain uses TRBV28 with TRBJ2-7, with TRBD1 identical over 10 bases. Per the germline V gene, CDR1 is MDHEN and CDR2 is SYDVKM. The CDR3 is 15 residues long. The ends lost 5 bases at V and 6 bases at J; junction bases unmatched: 10. CDR3 sequence reads: CASSTGTGALSEQYF. CDR3 sequence (DNA): TGTGCCAGCAGTACCGGGACAGGGGCCTTGAGCGAGCAGTACTTC.

The CDR3 protein is CASSATSGGGDTQYF. The CDR3 bases are TGCGCCAGCAGCGCGACTAGCGGGGGAGGGGATACGCAGTATTTT. The gene calls are TRBV5-1 and TRBJ2-3; 12 bases map to TRBD2. The CDR3 totals 15 residues. The V gene end was trimmed by 4 bases and the J gene end by 6 bases; junction bases not matched to a gene: 6. Germline V gene data show CDR1 as SGHRS and CDR2 as YFSETQ.

Ten or more counts support this clonotype. The chain links TRBV15 to TRBJ2-7; perhaps TRBD1 as D (6 bases). V was pared by 2 bases and J by 3 bases, with 20 bases between. Germline CDR1 reads LNHNV; CDR2 reads YYDKDF (reference sequence). The CDR3 consists of 17 residues. The CDR3: CATSRLQGSRKHYEQYF. CDR3 in DNA: TGTGCCACCAGCAGACTACAGGGCTCCCGCAAACACTACGAGCAGTACTTC.

This clonotype came up many times. The gene calls are TRBV20-1 and TRBJ1-2; TRBD1 matches at 12 bases. This CDR3 has 15 amino acids. The V and J ends lost 3 bases and 5 bases, in that order; junction bases with no gene match: 7. Germline loops: CDR1 DFQATT, CDR2 SNEGSKA (reference sequence). DNA of the CDR3: TGCAGTGCTAGGGGAGGGACAGGGGGCGTTTATGGCTACACCTTC. It translates to CSARGGTGGVYGYTF.

V usage is TRBV20-1 and J usage is TRBJ2-7; 10 bases match TRBD1. The CDR3 is made up of 14 amino acids. Germline values: CDR1 DFQATT, CDR2 SNEGSKA (reference sequence). V shed 2 bases, J shed 6 bases, and the junction held 7 bases outside the gene matches. The CDR3 nucleotides read TGCAGTGCTAGACCCGGGACAGGGGAGTTCGAGCAGTACTTC. Its protein is CSARPGTGEFEQYF.

This clonotype was seen at least ten times. The chain combines TRBV30 with TRBJ2-5, with D uncertain. The germline V gene has CDR1 GTSNPN and CDR2 SVGIG (reference sequence). The CDR3 is made up of 12 amino acids. Trimming removed 7 bases from V and 0 bases from J, with 9 bases in between. For the CDR3, the DNA is TGTGCCTCGGGCCCAAACCAAGAGACCCAGTACTTC. It yields the protein CASGPNQETQYF.

This clonotype was observed at least ten times. The chain links TRBV24-1 to TRBJ2-3; TRBD1 is a possible D gene (6 bases). The CDR3 length is 18 residues. V was pared by 5 bases and J by 2 bases, with 22 bases between. CDR1 KGHDR and CDR2 SFDVKD come from the germline V gene. The CDR3 DNA reads TGTGCCACCAGTGCGAAACATTCGGGACACCCTATCACAGATACGCAGTATTTT. Encoded protein: CATSAKHSGHPITDTQYF.

This clonotype has at least ten counts. V is TRBV9 and J is TRBJ2-6; the match to TRBD1 covers 8 bases. The germline gives CDR1 SGDLS, CDR2 YYNGEE. The CDR3 consists of 16 residues. V was pared by 4 bases and J by 4 bases, with 7 bases of the junction left unmatched. CDR3 DNA sequence: TGTGCCAGCAGCTCCAGGACAGGGAGAGGGGCCAACGTCCTGACTTTC. The encoded protein is CASSSRTGRGANVLTF.

In its sample, this clonotype was seen many times. The chain links TRBV28 to TRBJ1-5, with D unresolved. CDR1 is MDHEN, CDR2 SYDVKM, per germline. V was shortened by 8 bases and J by 9 bases, with 11 bases between the two germline ends. CDR3 length: 11 amino acids. CDR3 sequence reads: CASSPVGPQHF. In DNA form, the CDR3 reads TGTGCCAGCTCCCCGGTTGGGCCCCAGCATTTT.

There are many counts of this clonotype. The chain is built from TRBV7-4 and TRBJ1-5, with D perhaps matching TRBD1 (6 bases). CDR3 length: 13 amino acids. Germline V gene lookup returns CDR1 SGHVT and CDR2 SQSDAQ. V was shortened by 4 bases and J by 9 bases, with 13 bases between the two germline ends. The CDR3 spells CASSSDSRSPQHF. In DNA form, the CDR3 reads TGTGCCAGCAGCTCGGACAGCCGGTCGCCCCAGCATTTT.

The table lists this clonotype with many counts. The chain is built from TRBV20-1 and TRBJ2-1; the D gene is possibly TRBD1 (5 bases). The germline gives CDR1 DFQATT, CDR2 SNEGSKA (reference sequence). The CDR3 spans 15 residues. V was clipped by 5 bases and J by 2 bases, with 16 bases between them. CDR3 DNA: TGCAGTGCTCCCGATGGGGCAGTTACCTACAATGAGCAGTTCTTC. Translated, it gives CSAPDGAVTYNEQFF.

This chain connects TRBV5-5 to TRBJ2-3, with D unresolved. The CDR3 consists of 14 residues. Trimming stripped 4 bases from V and 2 bases from J, with 11 bases between. CDR1 is SGHKS, CDR2 YYEKEE, per germline (reference sequence). The CDR3 reads CASSQSGFTDTQYF. The CDR3 nucleotides read TGTGCCAGCAGCCAATCCGGGTTCACAGATACGCAGTATTTT.

This clonotype showed up many times. V is TRBV14 and J is TRBJ2-3; no definite D call. Trimming took 2 bases from V and 2 from J, leaving 11 bases between them. Germline V CDR1 and CDR2: SGHDN, FVKESK. This CDR3 region has 15 residues. The CDR3 sequence: CASSQIGLTTDTQYF. CDR3 coding DNA: TGTGCCAGCAGCCAAATCGGGCTTACCACAGATACGCAGTATTTT. The variable domain in full, with the rest retrieved from reference TRBV14 and TRBJ2-3, is EAGVTQFPSHSVIEKGQTVTLRCDPISGHDNLYWYRRVMGKEIKFLLHFVKESKQDESGMPNNRFLAERTGGTYSTLKVQPAELEDSGVYFCASSQIGLTTDTQYFGPGTRLTVL.

This clonotype was observed at least ten times. V and J are TRBV20-1 and TRBJ1-1; no firm D call. The germline V gene has CDR1 DFQATT and CDR2 SNEGSKA (reference sequence). The CDR3 is 15 amino acids. V lost 0 bases and J lost 0, with 11 bases in between. CDR3 DNA: TGCAGTGCTAGAGATTTGGTCATCATGAACACTGAAGCTTTCTTT. Translating gives CSARDLVIMNTEAFF.

In its sample, this clonotype was seen a few times. The chain joins TRBV24-1 to TRBJ1-2, with a tentative D call TRBD1 (5 bases). Trimming shortened V by 3 bases and J by 8 bases, and 15 bases separated the two germline ends. The germline gives CDR1 KGHDR, CDR2 SFDVKD. This CDR3 has 14 amino acids. The chain's CDR3 is CATSDTGPPGGYTF. CDR3 bases: TGTGCCACCAGTGATACCGGGCCCCCAGGGGGCTACACCTTC.